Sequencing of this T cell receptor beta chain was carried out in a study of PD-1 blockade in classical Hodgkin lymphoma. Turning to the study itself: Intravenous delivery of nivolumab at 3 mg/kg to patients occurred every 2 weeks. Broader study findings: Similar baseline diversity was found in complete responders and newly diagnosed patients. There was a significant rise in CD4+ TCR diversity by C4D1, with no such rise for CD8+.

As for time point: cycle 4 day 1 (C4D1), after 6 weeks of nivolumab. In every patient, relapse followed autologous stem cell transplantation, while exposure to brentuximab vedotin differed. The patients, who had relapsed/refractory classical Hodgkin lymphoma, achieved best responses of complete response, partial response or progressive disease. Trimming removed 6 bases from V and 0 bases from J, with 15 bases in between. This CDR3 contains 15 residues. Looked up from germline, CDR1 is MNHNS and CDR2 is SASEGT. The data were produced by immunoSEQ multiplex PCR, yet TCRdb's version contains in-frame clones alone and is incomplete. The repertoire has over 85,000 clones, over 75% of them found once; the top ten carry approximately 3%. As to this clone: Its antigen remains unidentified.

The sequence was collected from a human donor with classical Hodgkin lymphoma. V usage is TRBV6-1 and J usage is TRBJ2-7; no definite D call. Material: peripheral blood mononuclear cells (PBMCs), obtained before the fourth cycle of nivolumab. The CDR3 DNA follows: TGTGCCAGCAGACCAATGGACGGTAGCTCCTACGAGCAGTACTTC. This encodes CASRPMDGSSYEQYF.